The source of this T cell receptor (beta chain) is a study of T cell responses to AZD1222 COVID-19 vaccine. CDR1 MDHEN and CDR2 SYDVKM come from the germline V gene. Trimming at V came to 2 bases and at J to 4 bases, leaving 1 base not matched to a gene. This CDR3 region has 14 residues. With respect to this clone: Antigen unknown.

Overall study results and limits: Spike was spanned by vaccine-associated CD4 TCRs, which were dominant at 160-218 and 743-854.

The method was immunoSEQ multiplex PCR; TCRdb's version includes in-frame clones alone and lacks a portion of them. This table holds some 180,000 clones, around 90% found once. Here the sequenced sample was peripheral blood, taken 28 days after the second AZD1222 dose. V is TRBV28 and J is TRBJ1-1; 10 bases fit TRBD1. The TCR originated in an adult who received the AZD1222 COVID-19 vaccine. In DNA form, the CDR3 reads TGTGCCAGCAGTTTAGGGGACAGGGGCACTGAAGCTTTCTTT. It encodes CASSLGDRGTEAFF.